Below, one T cell receptor beta chain is given with its context. What antigen it recognizes has not been identified. No base qualities exist here, and no much larger clone lies one base off it. This sample stems from a study of T cells and Merkel cell carcinoma outcomes (TCRdb year 2020). Regarding the study in general: The tumor T-cell repertoire, together with T-cell density, was examined as a predictor of clinical outcome in patients with Merkel cell carcinoma.

The junction carries 11 bases between V and J, which are trimmed by 1 base and 8 bases respectively. The CDR3, from cysteine to phenylalanine, totals 13 residues. This entry keeps only the CDR3 DNA: 39 bases, framed from base 1. From the germline V gene, CDR1 is SGHTA and CDR2 is FQGNSA. The samples were taken from patients with Merkel cell carcinoma. Points the paper makes about the study in general: The combination of T-cell repertoire features and T-cell density was reported to predict clinical outcomes in patients with Merkel cell carcinoma.

Library preparation used the immunoSEQ multiplex PCR assay. TCRdb provides this immuneACCESS table in a form limited to in-frame rearrangements. Some clones are lacking; in checked studies, under half of them reflect an unresolved V gene, and why the rest are absent is not known. For this sample the table gives 1,200 to 1,500 clones, of which 86% were detected only once. The top ten constitute roughly 13% of the sample. The V and J segments used are TRBV7-2 and TRBJ1-2; the D segment cannot be called with confidence. The specimen was tumor tissue from Merkel cell carcinoma. The receptor's source is a human donor with Merkel cell carcinoma. The DNA is as follows: TGTGCCAGCAGCTTAGATGCCGTGGTAGGCTACACCTTC. This is translated as CASSLDAVVGYTF.